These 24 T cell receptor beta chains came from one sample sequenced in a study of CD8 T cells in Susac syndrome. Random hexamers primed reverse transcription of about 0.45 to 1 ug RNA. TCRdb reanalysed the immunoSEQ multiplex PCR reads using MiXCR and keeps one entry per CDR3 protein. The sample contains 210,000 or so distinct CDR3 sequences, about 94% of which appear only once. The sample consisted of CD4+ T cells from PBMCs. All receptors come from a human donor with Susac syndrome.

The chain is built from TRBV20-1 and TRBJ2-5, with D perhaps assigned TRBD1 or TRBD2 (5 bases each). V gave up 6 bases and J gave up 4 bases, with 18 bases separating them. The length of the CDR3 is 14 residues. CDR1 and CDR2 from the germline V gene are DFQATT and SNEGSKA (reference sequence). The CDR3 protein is CSAPRVDEGETQYF. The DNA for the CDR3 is TGCAGTGCCCCCAGGGTAGACGAGGGAGAGACCCAGTACTTC.

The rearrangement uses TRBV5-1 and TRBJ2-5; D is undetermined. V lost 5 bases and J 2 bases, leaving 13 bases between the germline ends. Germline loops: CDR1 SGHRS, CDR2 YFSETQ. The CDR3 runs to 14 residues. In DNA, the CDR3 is TGCGCCAGCAGAGATTCGGCAGGTCAAGAGACCCAGTACTTC. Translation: CASRDSAGQETQYF.

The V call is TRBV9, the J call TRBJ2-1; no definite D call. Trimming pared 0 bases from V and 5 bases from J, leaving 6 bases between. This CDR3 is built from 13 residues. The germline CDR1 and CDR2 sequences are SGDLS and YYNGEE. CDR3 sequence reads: CASSVAPHNEQFF. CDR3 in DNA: TGTGCCAGCAGCGTAGCCCCCCACAATGAGCAGTTCTTC.

The CDR3 loop is CASSLSSGQETQYF. The CDR3, as DNA: TGTGCCAGCAGCTTATCTTCAGGCCAAGAGACCCAGTACTTC. The chain couples TRBV11-2 to TRBJ2-5; no clear D gene. V was trimmed by 2 bases and J by 1 base, leaving 8 bases between them. This CDR3 is built from 14 residues. CDR1 SGHAT and CDR2 FQNNGV come from the germline V gene.

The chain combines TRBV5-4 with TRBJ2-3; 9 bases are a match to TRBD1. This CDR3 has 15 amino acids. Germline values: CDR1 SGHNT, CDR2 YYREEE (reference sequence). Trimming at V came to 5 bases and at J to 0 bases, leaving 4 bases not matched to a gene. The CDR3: CASSRDRVSTDTQYF. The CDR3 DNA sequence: TGTGCCAGCAGTCGGGACAGGGTGAGCACAGATACGCAGTATTTT.

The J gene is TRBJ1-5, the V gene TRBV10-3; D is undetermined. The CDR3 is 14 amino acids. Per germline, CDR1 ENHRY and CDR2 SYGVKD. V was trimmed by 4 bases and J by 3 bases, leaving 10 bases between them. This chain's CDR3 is CAISGGQANQPQHF. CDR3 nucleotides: TGTGCCATCAGTGGGGGTCAGGCCAATCAGCCCCAGCATTTT.

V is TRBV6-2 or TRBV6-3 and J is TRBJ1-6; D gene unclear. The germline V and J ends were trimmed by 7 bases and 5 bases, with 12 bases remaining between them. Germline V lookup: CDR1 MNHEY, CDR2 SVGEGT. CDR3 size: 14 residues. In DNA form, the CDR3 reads TGTGCCAGCACCGAGGGCGCCAATAATTCACCCCTCCACTTT. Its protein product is CASTEGANNSPLHF.

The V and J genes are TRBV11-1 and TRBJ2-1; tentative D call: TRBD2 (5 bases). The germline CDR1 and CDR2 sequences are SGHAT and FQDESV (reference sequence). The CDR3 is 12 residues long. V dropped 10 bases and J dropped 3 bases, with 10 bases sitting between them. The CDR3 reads CATSRDYNEQFF. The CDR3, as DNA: TGTGCCACCTCCCGGGACTACAATGAGCAGTTCTTC. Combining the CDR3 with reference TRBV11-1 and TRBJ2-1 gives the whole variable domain EAEVAQSPRYKITEKSQAVAFWCDPISGHATLYWYRQILGQGPELLVQFQDESVVDDSQLPKDRFSAERLKGVDSTLKIQPAELGDSAMYLCATSRDYNEQFFGPGTRLTVL.

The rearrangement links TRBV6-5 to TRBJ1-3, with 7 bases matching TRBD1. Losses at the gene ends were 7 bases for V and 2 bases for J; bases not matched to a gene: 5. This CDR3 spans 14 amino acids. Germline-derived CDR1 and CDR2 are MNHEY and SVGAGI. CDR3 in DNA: TGTGCCAGCAACACAGGGGCGACTGGAAACACCATATATTTT. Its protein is CASNTGATGNTIYF.

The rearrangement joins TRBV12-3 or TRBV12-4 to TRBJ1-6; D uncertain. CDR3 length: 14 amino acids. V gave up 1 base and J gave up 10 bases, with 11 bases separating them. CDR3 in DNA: TGTGCCAGCAGTTTAGTACAGTTCGGCTCACCCCTCCACTTT. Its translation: CASSLVQFGSPLHF.

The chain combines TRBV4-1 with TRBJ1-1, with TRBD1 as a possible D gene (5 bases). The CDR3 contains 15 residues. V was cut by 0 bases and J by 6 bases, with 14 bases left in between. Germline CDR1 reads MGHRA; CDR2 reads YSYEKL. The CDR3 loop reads CASSQDRPGTSEAFF. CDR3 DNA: TGCGCCAGCAGCCAAGATCGTCCTGGGACCTCTGAAGCTTTCTTT.

The CDR3, as DNA: TGCAGTGCTAGTTCGGGCAGGTGGGTAAGCAATCAGCCCCAGCATTTT. As protein: CSASSGRWVSNQPQHF. This rearrangement joins TRBV20-1 to TRBJ1-5; D not resolved. Germline lookup yields CDR1 DFQATT and CDR2 SNEGSKA (reference sequence). The V end lost 3 bases, the J end lost 1 base, and 16 bases lay between the germline ends. The CDR3 has 16 amino acids.

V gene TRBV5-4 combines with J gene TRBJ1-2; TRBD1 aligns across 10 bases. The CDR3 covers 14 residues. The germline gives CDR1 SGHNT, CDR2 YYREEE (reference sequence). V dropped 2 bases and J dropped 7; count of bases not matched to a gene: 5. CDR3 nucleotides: TGTGCCAGCAGCTTTGACAGGGGGCATCGTGGCTACACCTTC. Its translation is CASSFDRGHRGYTF.

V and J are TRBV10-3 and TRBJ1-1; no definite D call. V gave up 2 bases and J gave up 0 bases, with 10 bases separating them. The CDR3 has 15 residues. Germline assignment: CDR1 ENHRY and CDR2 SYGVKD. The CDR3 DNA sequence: TGTGCCATCAGTGAGACAGAATACATGAACACTGAAGCTTTCTTT. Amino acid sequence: CAISETEYMNTEAFF.

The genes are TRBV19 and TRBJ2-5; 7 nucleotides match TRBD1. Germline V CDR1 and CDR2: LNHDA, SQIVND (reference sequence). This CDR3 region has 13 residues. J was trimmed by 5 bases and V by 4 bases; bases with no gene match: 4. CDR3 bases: TGTGCCAGTAGTAGACAGGGTACGGAGACCCAGTACTTC. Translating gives CASSRQGTETQYF.

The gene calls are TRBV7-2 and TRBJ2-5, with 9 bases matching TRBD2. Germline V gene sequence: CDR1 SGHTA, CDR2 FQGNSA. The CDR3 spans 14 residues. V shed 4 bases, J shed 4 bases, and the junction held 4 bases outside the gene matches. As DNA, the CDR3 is TGTGCCAGCAGCTGGGGGACTAGCCCAGAGACCCAGTACTTC. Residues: CASSWGTSPETQYF.

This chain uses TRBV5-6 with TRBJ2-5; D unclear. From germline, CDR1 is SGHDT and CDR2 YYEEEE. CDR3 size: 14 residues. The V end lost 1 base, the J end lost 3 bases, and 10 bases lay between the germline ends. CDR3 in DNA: TGTGCCAGCAGCTTGCGGCTCGTCAAAGAGACCCAGTACTTC. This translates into CASSLRLVKETQYF.

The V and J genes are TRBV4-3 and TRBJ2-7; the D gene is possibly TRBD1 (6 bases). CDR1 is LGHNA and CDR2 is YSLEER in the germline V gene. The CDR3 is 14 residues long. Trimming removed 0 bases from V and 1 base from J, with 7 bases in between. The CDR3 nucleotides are TGCGCCAGCAGCCAAGATACAGGGTCCTACGAGCAGTACTTC. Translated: CASSQDTGSYEQYF.

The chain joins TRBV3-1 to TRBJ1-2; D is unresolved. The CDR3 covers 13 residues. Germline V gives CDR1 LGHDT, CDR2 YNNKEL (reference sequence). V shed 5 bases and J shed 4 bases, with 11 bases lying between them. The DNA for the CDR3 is TGTGCCAGCAGCAAAGGACTGGGCTATGGCTACACCTTC. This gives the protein CASSKGLGYGYTF.

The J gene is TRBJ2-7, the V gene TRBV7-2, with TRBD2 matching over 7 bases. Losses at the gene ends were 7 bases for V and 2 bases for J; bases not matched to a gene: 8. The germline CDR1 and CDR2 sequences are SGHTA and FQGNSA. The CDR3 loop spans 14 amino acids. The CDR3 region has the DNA TGTGCCAGCACTCGTCAGCGGGGCCCCTACGAGCAGTACTTC. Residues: CASTRQRGPYEQYF. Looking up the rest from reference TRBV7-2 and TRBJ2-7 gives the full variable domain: GAGVSQSPSNKVTEKGKDVELRCDPISGHTALYWYRQSLGQGLEFLIYFQGNSAPDKSGLPSDRFSAERTGGSVSTLTIQRTQQEDSAVYLCASTRQRGPYEQYFGPGTRLTVT.

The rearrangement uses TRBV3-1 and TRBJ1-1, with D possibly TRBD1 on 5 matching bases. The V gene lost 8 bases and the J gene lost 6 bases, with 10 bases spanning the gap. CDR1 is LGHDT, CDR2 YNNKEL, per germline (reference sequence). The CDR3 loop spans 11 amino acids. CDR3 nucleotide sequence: TGTGCCAGCCAGGGTAGGGCTGAAGCTTTCTTT. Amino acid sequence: CASQGRAEAFF.

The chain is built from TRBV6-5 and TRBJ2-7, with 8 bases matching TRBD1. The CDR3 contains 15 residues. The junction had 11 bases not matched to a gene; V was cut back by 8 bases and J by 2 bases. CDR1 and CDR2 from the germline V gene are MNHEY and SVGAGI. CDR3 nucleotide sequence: TGTGCCAGCGGACCTCTGGCAGGGGGCACCTACGAGCAGTACTTC. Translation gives CASGPLAGGTYEQYF.

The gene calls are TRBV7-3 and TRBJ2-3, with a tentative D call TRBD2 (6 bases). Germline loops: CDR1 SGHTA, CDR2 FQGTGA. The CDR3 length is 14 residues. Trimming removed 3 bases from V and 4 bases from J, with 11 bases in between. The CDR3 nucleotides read TGTGCCAGCAGCTTGGGACGGAGGGCAGATACGCAGTATTTT. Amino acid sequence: CASSLGRRADTQYF.

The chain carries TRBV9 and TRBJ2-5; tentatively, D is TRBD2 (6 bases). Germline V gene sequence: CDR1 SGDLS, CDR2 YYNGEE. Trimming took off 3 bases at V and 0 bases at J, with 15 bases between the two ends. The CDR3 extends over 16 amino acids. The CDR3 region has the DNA TGTGCCAGCAGCGACCTAGGCCGGGGGTACCAAGAGACCCAGTACTTC. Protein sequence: CASSDLGRGYQETQYF. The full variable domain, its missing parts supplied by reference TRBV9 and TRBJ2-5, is DSGVTQTPKHLITATGQRVTLRCSPRSGDLSVYWYQQSLDQGLQFLIQYYNGEERAKGNILERFSAQQFPDLHSELNLSSLELGDSALYFCASSDLGRGYQETQYFGPGTRLLVL.